The T cell receptor beta chain described here comes from a study of shared clonotypes between healthy human individuals. Study findings and constraints: Among the subsets, naive ones generally showed larger estimated richness than memory ones.

The germline V gene has CDR1 MNHEY and CDR2 SVGAGI. The CDR3 length is 15 residues. Trimming removed 6 bases from V and 1 base from J; junction bases left unmatched: 6. With respect to this clone: Antigen unknown.

Produced via immunoSEQ multiplex PCR; TCRdb's table is partial and in-frame only. The sample includes some 1 million clones, more than 65% of them seen just once. This TCR came from a man between 18 and 35 years old in good health. The chain joins TRBV6-5 to TRBJ1-3; 7 bases agree with TRBD1. The specimen was memory CD4+ T cells sorted from blood. Subset meaning: CD45RA-negative fraction. The CDR3 coding sequence is TGTGCCAGCAGGCAGGGACAGAGATCTGGAAACACCATATATTTT. This codes for CASRQGQRSGNTIYF.